This TCR beta chain is drawn from a study of T-cell memory formation after mild COVID-19. One entry per CDR3 protein, called by TCRdb with MiXCR from the 5' RACE reads. The sample yields 550,000 to 650,000 distinct CDR3 sequences, 17% seen once. As to this clonotype: The target antigen is unknown.

The CDR3 covers 16 residues. After removal of 3 bases from V and 0 bases from J, the junction contained 4 bases not matched to a gene. Looked up from germline, CDR1 is LGHNA and CDR2 is YSLEER. Findings and limits, study-wide: Cross-reactive memory appears to have joined, as suggested by some responding clones showing up in pre-infection memory.

The clonotype originates from an adult woman who had mild COVID-19 (a few samples of this study predate the infection). Cell type and time point are not known. The specimen was PBMCs or a T cell subset sorted from them (not recorded which). This chain joins TRBV4-3 and TRBJ2-3; 9 nucleotides align to TRBD2. The CDR3 DNA sequence: TGCGCCAGCAGCCAGTATAGCGGGAGTAGCACAGATACGCAGTATTTT. This codes for CASSQYSGSSTDTQYF.